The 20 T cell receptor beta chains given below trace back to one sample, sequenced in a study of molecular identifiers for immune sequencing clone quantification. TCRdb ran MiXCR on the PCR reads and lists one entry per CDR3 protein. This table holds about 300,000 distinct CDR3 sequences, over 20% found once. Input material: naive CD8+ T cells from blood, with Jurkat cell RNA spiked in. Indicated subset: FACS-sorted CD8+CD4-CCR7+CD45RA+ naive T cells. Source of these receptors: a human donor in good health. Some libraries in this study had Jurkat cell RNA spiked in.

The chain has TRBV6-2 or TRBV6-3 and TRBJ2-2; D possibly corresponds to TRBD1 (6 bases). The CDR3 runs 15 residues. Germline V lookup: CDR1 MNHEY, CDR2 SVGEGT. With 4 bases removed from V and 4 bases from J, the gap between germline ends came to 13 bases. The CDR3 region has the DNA TGTGCCAGCAGTTGGACAGATTTGAGCACCGGGGAGCTGTTTTTT. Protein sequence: CASSWTDLSTGELFF.

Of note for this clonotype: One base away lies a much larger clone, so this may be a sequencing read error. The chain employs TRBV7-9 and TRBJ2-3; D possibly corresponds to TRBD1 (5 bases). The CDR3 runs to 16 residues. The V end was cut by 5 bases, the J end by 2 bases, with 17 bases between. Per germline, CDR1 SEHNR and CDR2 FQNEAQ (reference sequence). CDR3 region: CASSIEGVPATDTQYF. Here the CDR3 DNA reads TGTGCCAGCAGCATCGAAGGGGTGCCAGCCACAGATACGCAGTATTTT. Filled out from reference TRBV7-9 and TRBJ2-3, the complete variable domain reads DTGVSQNPRHKITKRGQNVTFRCDPISEHNRLYWYRQTLGQGPEFLTYFQNEAQLEKSRLLSDRFSAERPKGSFSTLEIQRTEQGDSAMYLCASSIEGVPATDTQYFGPGTRLTVL.

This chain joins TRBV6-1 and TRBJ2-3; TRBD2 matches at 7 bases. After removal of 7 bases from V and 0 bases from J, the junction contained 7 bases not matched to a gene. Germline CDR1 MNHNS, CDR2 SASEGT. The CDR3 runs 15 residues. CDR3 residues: CASIASGDSTDTQYF. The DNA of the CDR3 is TGTGCCAGCATCGCTAGCGGAGACAGCACAGATACGCAGTATTTT.

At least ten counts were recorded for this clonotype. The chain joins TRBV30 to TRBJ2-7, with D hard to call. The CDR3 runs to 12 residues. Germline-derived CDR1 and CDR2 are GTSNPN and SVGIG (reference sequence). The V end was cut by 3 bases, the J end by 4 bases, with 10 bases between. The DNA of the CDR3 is TGTGCCTGGAGGTCCGACATGTACGAGCAGTACTTC. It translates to CAWRSDMYEQYF. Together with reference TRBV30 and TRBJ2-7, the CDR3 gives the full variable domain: SQTIHQWPATLVQPVGSPLSLECTVEGTSNPNLYWYRQAAGRGLQLLFYSVGIGQISSEVPQNLSASRPQDRQFILSSKKLLLSDSGFYLCAWRSDMYEQYFGPGTRLTVT.

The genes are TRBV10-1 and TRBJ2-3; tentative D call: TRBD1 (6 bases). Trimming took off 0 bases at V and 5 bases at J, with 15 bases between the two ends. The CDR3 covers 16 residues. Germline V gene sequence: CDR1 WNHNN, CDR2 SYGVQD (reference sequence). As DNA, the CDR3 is TGCGCCAGCAGTGAGTCCCTACAGGGAATGAGAGATACGCAGTATTTT. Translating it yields CASSESLQGMRDTQYF.

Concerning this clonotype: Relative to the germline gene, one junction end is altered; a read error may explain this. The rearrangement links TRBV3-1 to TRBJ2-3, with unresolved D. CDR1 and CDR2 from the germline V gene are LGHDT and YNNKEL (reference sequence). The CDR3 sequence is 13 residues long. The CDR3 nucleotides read TGTGCCGGCAGCCAAGTGGGTAGATATACGCAGTATTTT. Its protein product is CAGSQVGRYTQYF.

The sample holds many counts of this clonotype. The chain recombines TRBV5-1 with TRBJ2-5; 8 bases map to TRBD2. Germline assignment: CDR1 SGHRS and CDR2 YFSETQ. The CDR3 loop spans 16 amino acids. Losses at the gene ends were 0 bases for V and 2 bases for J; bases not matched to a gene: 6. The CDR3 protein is CASSLVAAGGQETQYF. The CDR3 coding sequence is TGCGCCAGCAGCTTGGTCGCGGCGGGGGGACAAGAGACCCAGTACTTC.

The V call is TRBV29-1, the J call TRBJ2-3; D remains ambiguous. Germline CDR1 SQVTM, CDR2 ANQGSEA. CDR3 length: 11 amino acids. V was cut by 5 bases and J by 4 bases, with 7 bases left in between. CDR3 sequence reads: CSVPRSDTQYF. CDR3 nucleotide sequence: TGCAGCGTTCCTAGATCAGATACGCAGTATTTT.

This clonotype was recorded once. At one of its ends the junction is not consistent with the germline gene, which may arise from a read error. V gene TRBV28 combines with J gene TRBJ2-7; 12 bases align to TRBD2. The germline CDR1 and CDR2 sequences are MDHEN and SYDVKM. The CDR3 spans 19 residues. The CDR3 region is CAGSLPRLAGAMSSYEQYF. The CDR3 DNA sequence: TGTGCCGGCAGTCTACCCCGACTAGCGGGAGCCATGAGCTCCTACGAGCAGTACTTC.

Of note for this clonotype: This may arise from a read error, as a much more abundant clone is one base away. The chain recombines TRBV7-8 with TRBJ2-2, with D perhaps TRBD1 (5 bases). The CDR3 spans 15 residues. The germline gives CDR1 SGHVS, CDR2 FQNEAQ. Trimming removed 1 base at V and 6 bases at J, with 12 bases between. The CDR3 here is CASSLEGVLAGELFF. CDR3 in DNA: TGTGCCAGCAGCTTAGAAGGGGTCCTAGCCGGGGAGCTGTTTTTT.

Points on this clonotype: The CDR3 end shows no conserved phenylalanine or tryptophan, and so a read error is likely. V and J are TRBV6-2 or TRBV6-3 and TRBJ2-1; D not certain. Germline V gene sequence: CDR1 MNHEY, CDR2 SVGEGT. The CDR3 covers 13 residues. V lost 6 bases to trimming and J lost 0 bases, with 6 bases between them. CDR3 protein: CASSDFSYNEQFS. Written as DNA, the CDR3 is TGTGCCAGCAGCGACTTCTCCTACAATGAGCAGTTCTCC.

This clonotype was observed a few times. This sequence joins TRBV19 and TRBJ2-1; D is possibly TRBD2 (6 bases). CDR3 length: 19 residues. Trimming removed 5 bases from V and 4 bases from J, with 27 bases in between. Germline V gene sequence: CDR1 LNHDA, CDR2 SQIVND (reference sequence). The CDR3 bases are TGTGCCAGTAGTCCTCGCCCCCCTCTAGCGCCCAAGGCTTACAATGAGCAGTTCTTC. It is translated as CASSPRPPLAPKAYNEQFF.

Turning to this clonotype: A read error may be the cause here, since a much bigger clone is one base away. This chain's CDR3 is CAGSFTDDDVNEKLFF. The CDR3 region has the DNA TGTGCCGGCAGTTTCACAGATGACGACGTTAATGAAAAACTGTTTTTT. This rearrangement joins TRBV28 to TRBJ1-4; D unclear. This CDR3 is built from 16 residues. Germline V lookup: CDR1 MDHEN, CDR2 SYDVKM.

Here the CDR3 DNA reads TGTGCCAGCAGCTTAGTGGCCAGGGGCAATAATTCACCCCTCCACTTT. This translates into CASSLVARGNNSPLHF. The gene calls are TRBV7-9 and TRBJ1-6; D may be TRBD1 (6 bases). Trimming cost V 1 base and J 5 bases, with 12 bases left between them. CDR1 and CDR2 (germline): SEHNR, FQNEAQ (reference sequence). This CDR3 is 16 amino acids long.

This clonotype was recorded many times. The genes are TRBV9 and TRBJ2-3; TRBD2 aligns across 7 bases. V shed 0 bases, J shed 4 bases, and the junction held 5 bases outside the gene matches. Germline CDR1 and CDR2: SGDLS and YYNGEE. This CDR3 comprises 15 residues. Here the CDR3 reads CASSVAAGSADTQYF. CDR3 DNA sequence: TGTGCCAGCAGCGTAGCAGCGGGGTCCGCAGATACGCAGTATTTT.

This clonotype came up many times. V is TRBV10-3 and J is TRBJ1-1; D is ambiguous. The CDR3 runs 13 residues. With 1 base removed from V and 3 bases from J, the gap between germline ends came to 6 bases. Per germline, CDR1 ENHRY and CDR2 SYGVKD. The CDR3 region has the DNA TGTGCCATCAGTGAGTTAAGGGACACTGAAGCTTTCTTT. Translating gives CAISELRDTEAFF.

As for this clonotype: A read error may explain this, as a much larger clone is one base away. The CDR3 nucleotides read TGTGCCAGCGGCTCGCTTGCTCAGGGTGGACAGCCCCAGCATTTT. Its translation is CASGSLAQGGQPQHF. This chain links TRBV7-2 with TRBJ1-5; TRBD1 might be the D (5 bases). In germline, CDR1 is SGHTA, CDR2 FQGNSA. This CDR3 has 15 residues. The V gene lost 8 bases and the J gene lost 7 bases, with 21 bases spanning the gap.

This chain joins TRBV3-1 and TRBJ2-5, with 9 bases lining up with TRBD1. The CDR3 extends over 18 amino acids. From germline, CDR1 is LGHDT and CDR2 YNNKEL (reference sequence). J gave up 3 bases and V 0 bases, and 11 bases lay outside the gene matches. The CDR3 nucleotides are TGTGCCAGCAGCCAAGATGGACAGGGGCCAAGGGAAGAAGAGACCCAGTACTTC. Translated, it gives CASSQDGQGPREEETQYF.

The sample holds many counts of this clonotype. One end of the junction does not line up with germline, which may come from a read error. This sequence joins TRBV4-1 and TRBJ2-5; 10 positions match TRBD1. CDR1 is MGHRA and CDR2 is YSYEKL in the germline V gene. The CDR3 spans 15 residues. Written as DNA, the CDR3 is TGCGCCAGCAGCAACACGGGACAGGGGCAGGGGCTTGGACACTTC. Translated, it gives CASSNTGQGQGLGHF.

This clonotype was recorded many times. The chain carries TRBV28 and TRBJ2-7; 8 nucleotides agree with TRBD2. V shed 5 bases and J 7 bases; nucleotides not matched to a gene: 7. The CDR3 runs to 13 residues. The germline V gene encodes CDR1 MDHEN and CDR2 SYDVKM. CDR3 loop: CASSPRGGVEQYF. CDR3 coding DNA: TGTGCCAGCAGTCCACGGGGGGGTGTTGAGCAGTACTTC.